This T cell receptor beta chain was profiled in a study of blood T cell repertoires in COVID-19. As handled by the study authors: For nucleated cells, counts were estimated from reference gene primer amplification. TCRdb keeps only in-frame clones here, not all; method: immunoSEQ multiplex PCR. V and J calls plus clone size are reproduced from that table; the DNA served to infer D and trimming. Among approximately 120,000 clones listed, around 87% were seen once. CDR3 length equals 18 residues. With 4 bases clipped from V and 1 base from J, the junction kept 14 bases outside the gene matches. The germline gives CDR1 SGDLS, CDR2 YYNGEE.

Sequencing was performed on peripheral blood. The chain uses TRBV9 and TRBJ1-1; 9 nucleotides line up with TRBD1. The receptor was isolated from a man in his fifties with acute or convalescent COVID-19. The CDR3: CASSPNTGTGWGNTEAFF. DNA for the CDR3: TGTGCCAGCAGCCCAAACACCGGGACAGGGTGGGGGAACACTGAAGCTTTCTTT.